This entry concerns a single TCR beta chain. Its antigen is unidentified. One end of the junction is discordant with germline, which a read error may explain. The sample is drawn from a study of tumor-infiltrating lymphocytes in primary liver carcinoma. Study-wide findings and caveats: Tumor-adjacent and tumor-blood pairs showed less overlap than tumor region pairs.

Germline-derived CDR1 and CDR2 are MNHNS and SASEGT. The CDR3 is 17 residues long. Co-extraction of RNA and DNA was performed on about 19-33 mg of unsorted bulk tissue. Using a constant-region primer together with ProtoScript II reverse transcriptase, TCR beta cDNA was made from roughly 500 ng of total RNA. Slightly modified ARM-PCR, run as three nested multiplex PCR rounds, produced the TCR beta libraries. Investigators reported that the first two PCR rounds, at 10 cycles each, used TRBV1-TRBV30 forward primers with a C-beta reverse primer. MiXCR, applied by TCRdb to the multiplex PCR reads, yields one record per CDR3 protein. Here the sample spans 35,000 to 40,000 distinct CDR3 sequences, around 80% being singletons.

Sequencing was performed on tumor-adjacent normal liver tissue. The TCR comes from a man aged 35-49 years with primary liver carcinoma and hepatitis B virus infection. V usage is TRBV6-1 and J usage is TRBJ2-3, with 11 positions matching TRBD1. The CDR3 DNA follows: TGTGCCAGCAGAGCCCGGGACAGGGGGAGAAAAGTAGATATGCAGTATTTT. As protein: CASRARDRGRKVDMQYF.